These 8 T cell receptor beta chains were all obtained from the same sample, sequenced in a study of cytomegalovirus exposure and HLA in healthy donors listed by TCRdb under 2017. The method was the immunoSEQ multiplex PCR assay. A mixture of 60 forward primers for TCR Vbeta segments and 13 reverse primers for TCR Jbeta segments was used in the multiplex PCR. The table comes from immuneACCESS by way of TCRdb, which keeps in-frame sequences with V and J called. Part of the clones is missing from these tables; in studies checked, under half for an unresolved V gene and the rest for unknown reasons. This sample lists 170,000 or so clones; roughly four fifths were detected once. The biggest ten clones account for roughly 1.6% of the sample. The sequenced sample was PBMCs. These receptors were taken from a man in his fifties or sixties in good health and CMV-seronegative.

The rearrangement links TRBV6-5 to TRBJ2-1; 7 positions match TRBD1. This CDR3 has 14 amino acids. Germline V CDR1 and CDR2: MNHEY, SVGAGI. CDR3 sequence (DNA): TGTGTCACAGGGGCAGGGAGCTCCTACAATGAGCAGTTCTTC. Its translation is CVTGAGSSYNEQFF.

V is TRBV11-2 and J is TRBJ2-5, with a tentative D call TRBD1 (6 bases). The end of the DNA aligns better with TRBJ2-7, so the J call may be wrong. There are 15 residues in the CDR3. Per germline, CDR1 SGHAT and CDR2 FQNNGV. CDR3 loop: CASSLRTANSYEQYF. Written as DNA, the CDR3 is TGTGCCAGCAGCTTAAGGACAGCCAACTCCTACGAGCAGTACTTC.

The rearrangement joins TRBV5-1 to TRBJ2-2, with a tentative D call TRBD1 (6 bases). Germline CDR1 reads SGHRS; CDR2 reads YFSETQ. The length of the CDR3 is 16 residues. The germline V and J ends were trimmed by 3 bases and 0 bases, with 12 bases remaining between them. In DNA, the CDR3 is TGCGCCAGCAGCTCCCCCGGGACACCGAACACCGGGGAGCTGTTTTTT. This codes for CASSSPGTPNTGELFF.

The V gene is TRBV7-8, the J gene TRBJ2-7, with 7 bases lining up with TRBD1. The germline CDR1 and CDR2 sequences are SGHVS and FQNEAQ. The V gene end was trimmed by 1 base and the J gene end by 3 bases; junction bases not matched to a gene: 3. The CDR3 sequence is 14 residues long. CDR3 DNA: TGTGCCAGCAGCTTAGGGGGACAGTTCTACGAGCAGTACTTC. The encoded protein is CASSLGGQFYEQYF.

The chain joins TRBV16 to TRBJ1-2; D uncertain. The CDR3 contains 13 residues. The V and J ends lost 0 bases and 4 bases respectively, with 6 bases between them. Per germline, CDR1 KGHSY and CDR2 FQNENV. The DNA of the CDR3 is TGTGCCAGCAGCCAATCATCCGTCTATGGCTACACCTTC. It codes for CASSQSSVYGYTF.

V is TRBV7-2 and J is TRBJ1-2; tentatively, D is TRBD1 (5 bases). The V gene lost 5 bases and the J gene lost 1 base, with 17 bases spanning the gap. The CDR3 length is 16 residues. CDR1 is SGHTA and CDR2 is FQGNSA in the germline V gene. The CDR3: CASSPGTGYLNYGYTF. The CDR3, as DNA: TGTGCCAGCAGCCCAGGAACAGGTTATCTTAACTATGGCTACACCTTC.

CDR3 bases: TGTGCCAGCACAACCCCGGGACAGGGGGCTCACGAGCAGTACTTC. It specifies CASTTPGQGAHEQYF. The chain is built from TRBV28 and TRBJ2-5, with 12 nucleotides matching TRBD1. TRBJ2-7 explains the end of the DNA better; the J call may be wrong. Germline loops: CDR1 MDHEN, CDR2 SYDVKM. The CDR3 covers 15 residues.

The chain has TRBV18 and TRBJ1-2; D remains ambiguous. Germline V gene sequence: CDR1 KGHSH, CDR2 LQKENI. The CDR3 has 13 amino acids. V was shortened by 0 bases and J by 6 bases, with 8 bases between the two germline ends. DNA of the CDR3: TGTGCCAGCTCACCACCGAGGGTCAATGGCTACACCTTC. Protein sequence: CASSPPRVNGYTF. Full variable domain (missing parts from reference TRBV18 and TRBJ1-2): NAGVMQNPRHLVRRRGQEARLRCSPMKGHSHVYWYRQLPEEGLKFMVYLQKENIIDESGMPKERFSAEFPKEGPSILRIQQVVRGDSAAYFCASSPPRVNGYTFGSGTRLTVV.